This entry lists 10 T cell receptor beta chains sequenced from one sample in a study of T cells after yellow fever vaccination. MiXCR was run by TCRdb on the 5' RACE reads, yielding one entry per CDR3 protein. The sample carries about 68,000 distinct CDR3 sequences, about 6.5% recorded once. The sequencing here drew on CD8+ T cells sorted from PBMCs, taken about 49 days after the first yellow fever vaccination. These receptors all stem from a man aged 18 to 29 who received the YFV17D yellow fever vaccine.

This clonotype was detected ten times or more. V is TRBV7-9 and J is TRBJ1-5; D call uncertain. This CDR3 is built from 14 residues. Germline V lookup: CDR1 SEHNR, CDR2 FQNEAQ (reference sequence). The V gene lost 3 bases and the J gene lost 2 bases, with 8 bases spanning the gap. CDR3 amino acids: CASSFSLGNQPQHF. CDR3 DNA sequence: TGTGCCAGCAGCTTTTCGTTGGGCAATCAGCCCCAGCATTTT.

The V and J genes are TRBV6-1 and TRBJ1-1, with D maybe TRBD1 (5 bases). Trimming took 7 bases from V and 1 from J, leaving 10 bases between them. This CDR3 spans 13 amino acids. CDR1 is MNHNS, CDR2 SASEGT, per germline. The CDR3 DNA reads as TGTGCCAGCAAGGCAGGGCCGAACACTGAAGCTTTCTTT. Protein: CASKAGPNTEAFF.

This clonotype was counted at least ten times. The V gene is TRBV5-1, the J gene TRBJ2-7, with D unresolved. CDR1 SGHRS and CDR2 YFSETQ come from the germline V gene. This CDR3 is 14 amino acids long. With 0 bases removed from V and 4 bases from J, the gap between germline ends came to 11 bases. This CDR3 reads CASSLGSNRYEQYF. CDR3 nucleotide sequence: TGCGCCAGCAGCTTGGGGTCAAACAGATACGAGCAGTACTTC.

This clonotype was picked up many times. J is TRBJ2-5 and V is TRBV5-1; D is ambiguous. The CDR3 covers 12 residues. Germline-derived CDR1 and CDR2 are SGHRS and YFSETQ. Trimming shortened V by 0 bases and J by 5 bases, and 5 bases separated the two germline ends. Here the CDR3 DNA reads TGCGCCAGCAGCTTGGGCCGGGAGACCCAGTACTTC. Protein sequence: CASSLGRETQYF.

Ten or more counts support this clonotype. The CDR3 nucleotides read TGTGCCAGCAGCTTAGACTTCCTTAATCCCAGCTCCTACGAGCAGTACTTC. It encodes CASSLDFLNPSSYEQYF. J is TRBJ2-7 and V is TRBV7-8; no reliable D call. Trimming took 1 base from V and 0 from J, leaving 16 bases between them. Germline V gene data show CDR1 as SGHVS and CDR2 as FQNEAQ. The CDR3 is 17 residues long.

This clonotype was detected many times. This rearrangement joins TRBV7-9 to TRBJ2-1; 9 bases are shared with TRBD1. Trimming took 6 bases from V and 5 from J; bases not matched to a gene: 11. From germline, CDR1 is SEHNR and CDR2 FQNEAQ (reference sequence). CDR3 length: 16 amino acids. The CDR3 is CASREVRDRVHNEQFF. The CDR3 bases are TGTGCCAGCAGAGAAGTCCGGGACAGGGTCCACAATGAGCAGTTCTTC. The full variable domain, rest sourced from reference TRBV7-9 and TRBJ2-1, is DTGVSQNPRHKITKRGQNVTFRCDPISEHNRLYWYRQTLGQGPEFLTYFQNEAQLEKSRLLSDRFSAERPKGSFSTLEIQRTEQGDSAMYLCASREVRDRVHNEQFFGPGTRLTVL.

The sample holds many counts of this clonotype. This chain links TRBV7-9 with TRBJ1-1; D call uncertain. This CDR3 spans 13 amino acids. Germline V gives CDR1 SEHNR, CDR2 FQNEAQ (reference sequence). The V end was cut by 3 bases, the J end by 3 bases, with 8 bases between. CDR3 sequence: CASSFGRDTEAFF. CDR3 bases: TGTGCCAGCAGCTTTGGACGGGACACTGAAGCTTTCTTT.

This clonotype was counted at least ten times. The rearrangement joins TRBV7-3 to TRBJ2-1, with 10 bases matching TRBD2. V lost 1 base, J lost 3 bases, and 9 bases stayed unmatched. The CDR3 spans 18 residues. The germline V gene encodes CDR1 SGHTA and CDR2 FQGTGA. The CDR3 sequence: CASSLNGGLAGVYNEQFF. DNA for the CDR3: TGTGCCAGCAGCTTAAATGGGGGTCTAGCGGGGGTCTACAATGAGCAGTTCTTC.

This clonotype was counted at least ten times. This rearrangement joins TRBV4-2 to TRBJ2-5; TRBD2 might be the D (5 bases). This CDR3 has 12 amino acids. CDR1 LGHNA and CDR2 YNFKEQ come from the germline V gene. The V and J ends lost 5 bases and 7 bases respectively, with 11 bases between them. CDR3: CASSGSFGTQYF. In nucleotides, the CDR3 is TGTGCCAGCAGCGGGAGCTTTGGGACCCAGTACTTC.

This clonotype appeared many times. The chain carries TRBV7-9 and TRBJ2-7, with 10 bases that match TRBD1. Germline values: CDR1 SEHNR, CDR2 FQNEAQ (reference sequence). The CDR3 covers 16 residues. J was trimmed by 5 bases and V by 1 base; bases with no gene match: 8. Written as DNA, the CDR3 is TGTGCCAGCAGCTTAGTACGCTCGACAGGGGGCGACGAGCAGTACGTC. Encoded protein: CASSLVRSTGGDEQYV.